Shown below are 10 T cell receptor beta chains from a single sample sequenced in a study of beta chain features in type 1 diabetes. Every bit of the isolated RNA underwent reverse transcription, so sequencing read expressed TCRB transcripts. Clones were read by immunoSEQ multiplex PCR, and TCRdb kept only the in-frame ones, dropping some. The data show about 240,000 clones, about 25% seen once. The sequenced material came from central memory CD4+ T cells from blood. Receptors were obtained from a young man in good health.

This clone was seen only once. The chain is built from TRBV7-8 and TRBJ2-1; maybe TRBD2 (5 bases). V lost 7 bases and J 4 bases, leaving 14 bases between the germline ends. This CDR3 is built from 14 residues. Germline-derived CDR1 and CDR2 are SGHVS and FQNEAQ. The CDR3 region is CASTQPGYYNEQFF. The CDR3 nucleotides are TGTGCCAGCACCCAACCGGGGTATTACAATGAGCAGTTCTTC. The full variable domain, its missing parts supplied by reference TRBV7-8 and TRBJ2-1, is GAGVSQSPRYKVAKRGQDVALRCDPISGHVSLFWYQQALGQGPEFLTYFQNEAQLDKSGLPSDRFFAERPEGSVSTLKIQRTQQEDSAVYLCASTQPGYYNEQFFGPGTRLTVL.

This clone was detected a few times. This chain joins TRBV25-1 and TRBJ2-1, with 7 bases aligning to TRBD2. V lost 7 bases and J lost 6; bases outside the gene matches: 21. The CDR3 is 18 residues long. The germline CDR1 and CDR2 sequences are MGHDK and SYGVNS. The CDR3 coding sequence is TGTGCCAGCATGAACACTCCCGGGGGGACCGGTGGTCTCAATGAGCAGTTCTTC. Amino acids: CASMNTPGGTGGLNEQFF.

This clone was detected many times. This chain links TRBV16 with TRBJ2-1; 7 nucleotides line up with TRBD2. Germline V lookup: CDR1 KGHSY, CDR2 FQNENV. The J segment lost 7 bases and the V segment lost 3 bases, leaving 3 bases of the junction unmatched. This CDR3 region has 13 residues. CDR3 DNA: TGTGCCAGCAGCCAGGGAGCGGGAAATGAGCAGTTCTTC. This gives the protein CASSQGAGNEQFF.

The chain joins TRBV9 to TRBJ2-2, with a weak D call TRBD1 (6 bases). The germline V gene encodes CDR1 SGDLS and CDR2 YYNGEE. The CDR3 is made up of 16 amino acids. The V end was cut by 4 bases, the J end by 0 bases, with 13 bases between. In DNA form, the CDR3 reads TGTGCCAGCAGCATGACGACAGGACCGAACACCGGGGAGCTGTTTTTT. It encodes CASSMTTGPNTGELFF. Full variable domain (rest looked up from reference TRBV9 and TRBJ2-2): DSGVTQTPKHLITATGQRVTLRCSPRSGDLSVYWYQQSLDQGLQFLIQYYNGEERAKGNILERFSAQQFPDLHSELNLSSLELGDSALYFCASSMTTGPNTGELFFGEGSRLTVL.

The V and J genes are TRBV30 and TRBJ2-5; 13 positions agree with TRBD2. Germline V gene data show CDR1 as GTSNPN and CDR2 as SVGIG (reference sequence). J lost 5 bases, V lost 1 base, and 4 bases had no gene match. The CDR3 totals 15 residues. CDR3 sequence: CAWSGTSGRGETQYF. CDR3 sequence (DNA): TGTGCCTGGAGTGGGACTAGCGGGAGAGGGGAGACCCAGTACTTC.

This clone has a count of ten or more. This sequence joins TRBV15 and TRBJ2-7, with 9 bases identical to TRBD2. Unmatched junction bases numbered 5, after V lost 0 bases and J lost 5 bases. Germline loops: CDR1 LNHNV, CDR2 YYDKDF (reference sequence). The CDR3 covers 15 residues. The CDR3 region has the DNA TGTGCCACCAGCAGAGATAGAGCGGGGGGTCACGAGCAGTACTTC. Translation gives CATSRDRAGGHEQYF.

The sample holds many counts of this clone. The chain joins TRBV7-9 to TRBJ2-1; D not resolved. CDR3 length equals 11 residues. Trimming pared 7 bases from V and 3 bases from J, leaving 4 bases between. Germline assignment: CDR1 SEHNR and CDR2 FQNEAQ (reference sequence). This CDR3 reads CASINYNEQFF. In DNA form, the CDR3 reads TGTGCCAGCATTAACTACAATGAGCAGTTCTTC.

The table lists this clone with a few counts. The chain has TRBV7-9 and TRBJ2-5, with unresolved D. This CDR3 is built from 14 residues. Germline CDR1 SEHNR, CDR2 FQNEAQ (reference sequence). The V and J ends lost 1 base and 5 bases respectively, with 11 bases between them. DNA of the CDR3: TGTGCCAGCAGCTTAGGCAACAGTGTGGAGACCCAGTACTTC. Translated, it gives CASSLGNSVETQYF.

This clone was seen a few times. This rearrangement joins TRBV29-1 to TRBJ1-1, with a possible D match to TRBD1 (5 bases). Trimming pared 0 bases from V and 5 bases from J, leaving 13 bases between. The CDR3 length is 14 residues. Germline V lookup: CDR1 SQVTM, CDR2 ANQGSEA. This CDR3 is CSVEDHGGRTEAFF. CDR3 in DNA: TGCAGCGTTGAAGATCATGGGGGGAGGACTGAAGCTTTCTTT.

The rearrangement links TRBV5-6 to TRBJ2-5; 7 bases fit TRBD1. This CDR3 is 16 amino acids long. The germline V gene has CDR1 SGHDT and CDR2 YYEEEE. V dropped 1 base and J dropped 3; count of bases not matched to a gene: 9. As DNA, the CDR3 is TGTGCCAGCAGCTTGTTTCGGGACAGCCAAAAAGAGACCCAGTACTTC. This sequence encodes CASSLFRDSQKETQYF.